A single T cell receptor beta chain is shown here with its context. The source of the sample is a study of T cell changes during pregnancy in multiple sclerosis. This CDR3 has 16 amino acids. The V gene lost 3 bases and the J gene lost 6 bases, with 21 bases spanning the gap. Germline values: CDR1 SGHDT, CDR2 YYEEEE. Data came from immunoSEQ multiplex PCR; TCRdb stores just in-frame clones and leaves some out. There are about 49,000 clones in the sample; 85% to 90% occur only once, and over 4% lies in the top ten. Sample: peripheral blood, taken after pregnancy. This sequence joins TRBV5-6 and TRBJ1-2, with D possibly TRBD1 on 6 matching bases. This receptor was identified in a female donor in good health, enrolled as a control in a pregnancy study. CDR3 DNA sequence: TGTGCCAGCAGCTCTCGACCTGACAGGTCGCGGAATGGCTACACCTTC. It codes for CASSSRPDRSRNGYTF. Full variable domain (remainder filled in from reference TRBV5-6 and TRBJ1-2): DAGVTQSPTHLIKTRGQQVTLRCSPKSGHDTVSWYQQALGQGPQFIFQYYEEEERQRGNFPDRFSGHQFPNYSSELNVNALLLGDSALYLCASSSRPDRSRNGYTFGSGTRLTVV.